A selection of T cell receptor beta chains follows, all from one sample in a study of cytotoxic CD8 clonotypes in ibrutinib-treated CLL. Libraries were prepared by immunoSEQ multiplex PCR; TCRdb keeps only in-frame clonotypes and omits some of them. This sample has around 330,000 clones, with 67% found just once. This material consisted of PBMCs, taken after 36 months of ibrutinib treatment. The source is a human donor with chronic lymphocytic leukemia. Both conserved end residues are part of each CDR3. D genes are given only for firm matches. Size values are once, few and many counts, or a class for expanded clones, and some rows have none.

>.|.|TRBJ1-2|TRBV29-1
CSVRGLGGYTF
TGCAGCGTCAGGGGCCTGGGGGGCTACACCTTC
>.|many|TRBJ2-7|TRBV27
CASKRGSAYEQYF
TGTGCCAGCAAAAGAGGTTCCGCCTACGAGCAGTACTTC
>TRBD1|.|TRBJ2-7|TRBV29-1
CSVRSPGQARGEQYF
TGCAGCGTCCGCAGCCCGGGACAGGCCAGGGGGGAGCAGTACTTC
>TRBD1|.|TRBJ1-2|TRBV9
CASSSTGDYYGYTF
TGTGCCAGCAGCTCGACAGGGGATTACTATGGCTACACCTTC
>.|once|TRBJ1-3|TRBV5-1
CASSRSDSGNTIYF
TGCGCCAGCAGCCGCAGTGACTCTGGAAACACCATATATTTT
>.|.|TRBJ1-1|TRBV9
CASSVGAPGRTEAFF
TGTGCCAGCAGCGTAGGAGCCCCAGGGAGGACTGAAGCTTTCTTT
>.|.|TRBJ2-2|TRBV12-5
CASGLVTGELFF
TGTGCTAGTGGTTTGGTAACTGGGGAGCTGTTTTTT
>.|.|TRBJ1-1|TRBV5-1
CASSLIQGNTEAFF
TGCGCCAGCAGCTTAATACAGGGGAACACTGAAGCTTTCTTT
>.|.|TRBJ2-1|TRBV4-3
CASSQDITYNEQFF
TGCGCCAGCAGCCAAGATATTACCTACAATGAGCAGTTCTTC
>.|few|TRBJ2-1|TRBV5-6
CASSLAGTALINEQFF
TGTGCCAGCAGCTTGGCCGGGACTGCGCTAATAAATGAGCAGTTCTTC
>TRBD1|.|TRBJ2-1|TRBV9
CASSVDWTGLGEQFF
TGTGCCAGCAGCGTAGACTGGACAGGGTTGGGTGAGCAGTTCTTC
>.|.|TRBJ1-1|TRBV7-9
CASSLWDVSTEAFF
TGTGCCAGCAGCCTTTGGGACGTGAGCACTGAAGCTTTCTTT
>.|.|TRBJ2-3|TRBV15
CATSRDRSADTQYF
TGTGCCACCAGCAGAGATCGCAGCGCAGATACGCAGTATTTT
>TRBD2|.|TRBJ2-3|TRBV19
CASSIGLAGPTDTQYF
TGTGCCAGTAGTATAGGCCTAGCGGGACCAACAGATACGCAGTATTTT
>.|.|TRBJ2-3|TRBV5-1
CASSLGRTDTQYF
TGCGCCAGCAGCCTAGGGAGGACAGATACGCAGTATTTT
>.|.|TRBJ2-3|TRBV27
CASSLVALGTDTQYF
TGTGCCAGCAGTTTAGTAGCATTGGGCACAGATACGCAGTATTTT
>.|.|TRBJ1-1|TRBV27
CASSPTLVRAEAFF
TGTGCCAGCAGCCCGACCTTGGTACGCGCTGAAGCTTTCTTT
>TRBD1|.|TRBJ2-7|TRBV7-9
CASSSPGQDHEQYF
TGTGCCAGCAGCTCTCCGGGACAGGATCACGAGCAGTACTTC
>.|.|TRBJ1-4|TRBV6-6
CASSSQTGTAQRGLFF
TGTGCCAGCAGTTCTCAAACCGGGACTGCCCAGAGGGGACTGTTTTTT
>TRBD2|.|TRBJ2-1|TRBV18
CASSPLGLAGTGGVQFF
TGTGCCAGCTCACCACTTGGACTAGCGGGGACCGGGGGTGTGCAGTTCTTC
>.|.|TRBJ1-1|TRBV6-1
CASSEVGAFF
TGTGCCAGCAGTGAAGTTGGAGCTTTCTTT
>.|.|TRBJ2-7|TRBV5-1
CASSSDQYPHYEQYF
TGCGCCAGCAGCTCGGACCAGTACCCCCACTACGAGCAGTACTTC
>.|.|TRBJ1-4|TRBV6-1
CASSEKEGRPNEKLFF
TGTGCCAGCAGTGAAAAAGAGGGAAGGCCTAATGAAAAACTGTTTTTT
>.|.|TRBJ2-1|TRBV4-3
CASSQEIARRQFF
TGCGCCAGCAGCCAAGAGATAGCCCGTCGGCAGTTCTTC
>TRBD2|few|TRBJ2-1|TRBV5-1
CASSLLAGIDNEQFF
TGCGCCAGCAGCTTACTAGCGGGGATAGACAATGAGCAGTTCTTC
>.|.|TRBJ2-7|TRBV5-6
CASSLVVSYEQYF
TGTGCCAGCAGCTTGGTGGTGAGCTACGAGCAGTACTTC
>.|.|TRBJ2-7|TRBV5-4
CASSFGNGAEQYF
TGTGCCAGCAGCTTCGGTAACGGGGCCGAGCAGTACTTC
>.|.|TRBJ2-3|TRBV4-3
CASSQKLTDTQYF
TGCGCCAGCAGCCAGAAACTCACAGATACGCAGTATTTT
>.|few|TRBJ2-7|TRBV4-1
CASSQEFSLPEQYF
TGCGCCAGCAGCCAAGAGTTTTCCCTTCCCGAGCAGTACTTC
>TRBD2|.|TRBJ2-3|TRBV9
CASSVGGTSGSTDTQYF
TGTGCCAGCAGCGTAGGCGGGACTAGCGGTAGCACAGATACGCAGTATTTT